This paragraph reports one T cell receptor (beta chain). This record belongs to a study of control samples from healthy donors and cancer patients. CDR3 length equals 13 residues. Germline assignment: CDR1 MDHEN and CDR2 SYDVKM. V gave up 10 bases and J gave up 3 bases, with 15 bases separating them. Some clones are missing from TCRdb's copy, which holds only in-frame ones; the method was immunoSEQ multiplex PCR. The table shows roughly 80,000 clones, with roughly 92% occurring only once. The specimen sequenced was blood. This sequence joins TRBV28 and TRBJ1-2, with TRBD1 as a possible D gene (6 bases). The sequence was obtained from a woman in her fifties or sixties in good health. The CDR3 is CATAAGADYGYTF. CDR3 in DNA: TGTGCCACCGCCGCGGGGGCTGACTATGGCTACACCTTC.